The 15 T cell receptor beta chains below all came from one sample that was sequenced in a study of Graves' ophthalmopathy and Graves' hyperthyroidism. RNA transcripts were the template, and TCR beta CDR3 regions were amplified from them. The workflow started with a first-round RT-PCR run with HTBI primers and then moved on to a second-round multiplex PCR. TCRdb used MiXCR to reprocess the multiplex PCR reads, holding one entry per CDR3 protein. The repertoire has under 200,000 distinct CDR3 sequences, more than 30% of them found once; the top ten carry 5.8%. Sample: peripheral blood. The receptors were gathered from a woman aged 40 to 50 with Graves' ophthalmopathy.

The CDR3 sequence: CAWGAKNIQYF. The DNA of the CDR3 is TGTGCCTGGGGGGCCAAAAACATTCAGTACTTC. This chain links TRBV30 with TRBJ2-4, with D hard to call. Deletions cut 5 bases from V and 1 base from J, with 3 bases between. CDR1 is GTSNPN and CDR2 is SVGIG in the germline V gene (reference sequence). The CDR3 consists of 11 residues.

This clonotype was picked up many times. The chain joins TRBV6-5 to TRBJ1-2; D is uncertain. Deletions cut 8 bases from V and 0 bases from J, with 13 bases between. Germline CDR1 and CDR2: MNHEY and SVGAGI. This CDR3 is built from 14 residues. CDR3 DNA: TGTGCCAGCCGTTGGGGAAGTACTAACTATGGCTACACCTTC. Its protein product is CASRWGSTNYGYTF.

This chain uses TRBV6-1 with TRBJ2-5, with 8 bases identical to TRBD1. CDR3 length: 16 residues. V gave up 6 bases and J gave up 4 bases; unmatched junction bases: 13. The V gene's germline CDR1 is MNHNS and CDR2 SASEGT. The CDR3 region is CASSHGQGSRRETQYF. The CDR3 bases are TGTGCCAGCAGCCACGGACAGGGAAGTCGTCGAGAGACCCAGTACTTC.

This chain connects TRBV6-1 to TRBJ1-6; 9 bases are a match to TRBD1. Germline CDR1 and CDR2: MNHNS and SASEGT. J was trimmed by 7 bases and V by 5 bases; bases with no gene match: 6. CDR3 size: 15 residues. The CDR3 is CASSRTGELNSPLHF. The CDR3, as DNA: TGTGCCAGCAGTCGGACAGGGGAGCTAAATTCACCCCTCCACTTT.

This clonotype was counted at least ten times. Here the CDR3 reads CASSVGGGNYGYTF. In nucleotides, the CDR3 is TGTGCCAGCAGCGTAGGCGGTGGTAACTATGGCTACACCTTC. This rearrangement joins TRBV9 to TRBJ1-2, with unresolved D. Looked up from germline, CDR1 is SGDLS and CDR2 is YYNGEE. The CDR3 covers 14 residues. Trimming cost V 0 bases and J 1 base, with 7 bases left between them. Full variable domain (remainder filled in from reference TRBV9 and TRBJ1-2): DSGVTQTPKHLITATGQRVTLRCSPRSGDLSVYWYQQSLDQGLQFLIQYYNGEERAKGNILERFSAQQFPDLHSELNLSSLELGDSALYFCASSVGGGNYGYTFGSGTRLTVV.

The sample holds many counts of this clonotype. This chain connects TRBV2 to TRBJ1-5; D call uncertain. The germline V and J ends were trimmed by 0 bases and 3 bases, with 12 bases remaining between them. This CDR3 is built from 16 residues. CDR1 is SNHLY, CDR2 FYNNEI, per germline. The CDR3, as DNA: TGTGCCAGCAGTGAAGCACACATCTCACCCAATCAGCCCCAGCATTTT. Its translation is CASSEAHISPNQPQHF.

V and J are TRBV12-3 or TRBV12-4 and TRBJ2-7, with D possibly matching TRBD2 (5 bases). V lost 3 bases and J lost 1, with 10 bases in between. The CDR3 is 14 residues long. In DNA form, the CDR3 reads TGTGCCAGCAGTTTTGGCGGGCCTTCCTACGAGCAGTACTTC. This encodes CASSFGGPSYEQYF.

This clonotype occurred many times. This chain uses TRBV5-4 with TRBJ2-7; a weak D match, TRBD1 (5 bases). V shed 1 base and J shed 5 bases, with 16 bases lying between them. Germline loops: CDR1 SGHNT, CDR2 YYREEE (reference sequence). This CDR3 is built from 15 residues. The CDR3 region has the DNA TGTGCCAGCAGCTTGACAGGTAACATTCGCAACGAGCAGTACTTC. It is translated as CASSLTGNIRNEQYF.

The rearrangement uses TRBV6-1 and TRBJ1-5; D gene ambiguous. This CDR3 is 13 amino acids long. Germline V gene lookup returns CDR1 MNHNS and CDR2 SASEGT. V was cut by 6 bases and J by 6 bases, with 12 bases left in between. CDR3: CASSPGRSQPQHF. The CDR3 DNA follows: TGTGCCAGCAGCCCCGGACGAAGTCAGCCCCAGCATTTT.

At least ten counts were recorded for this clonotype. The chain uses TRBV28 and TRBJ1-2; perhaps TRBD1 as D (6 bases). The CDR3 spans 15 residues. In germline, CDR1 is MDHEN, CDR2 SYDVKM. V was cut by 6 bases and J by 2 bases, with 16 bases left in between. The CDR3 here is CASRPIQGPNYGYTF. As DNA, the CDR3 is TGTGCCAGCAGGCCCATCCAGGGGCCAAACTATGGCTACACCTTC.

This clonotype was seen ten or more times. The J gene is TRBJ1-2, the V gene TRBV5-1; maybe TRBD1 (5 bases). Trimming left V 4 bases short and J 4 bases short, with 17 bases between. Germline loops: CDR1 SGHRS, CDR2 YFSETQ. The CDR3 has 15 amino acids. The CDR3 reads CASSAGGTGPYGYTF. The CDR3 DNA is TGCGCCAGCAGCGCGGGTGGGACTGGTCCCTATGGCTACACCTTC.

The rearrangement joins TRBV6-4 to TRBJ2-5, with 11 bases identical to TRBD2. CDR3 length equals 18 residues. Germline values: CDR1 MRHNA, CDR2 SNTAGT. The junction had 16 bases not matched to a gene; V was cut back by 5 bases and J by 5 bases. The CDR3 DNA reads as TGTGCCAGCAGTCACCAGGGGGCTAGCGGGAGGTTTAGGGAGACCCAGTACTTC. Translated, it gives CASSHQGASGRFRETQYF.

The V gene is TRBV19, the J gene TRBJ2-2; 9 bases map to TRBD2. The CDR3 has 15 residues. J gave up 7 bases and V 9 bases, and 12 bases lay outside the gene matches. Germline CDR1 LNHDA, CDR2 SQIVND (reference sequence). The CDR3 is CASQGLALGDGELFF. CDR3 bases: TGTGCCAGCCAAGGACTAGCGTTGGGCGACGGGGAGCTGTTTTTT.

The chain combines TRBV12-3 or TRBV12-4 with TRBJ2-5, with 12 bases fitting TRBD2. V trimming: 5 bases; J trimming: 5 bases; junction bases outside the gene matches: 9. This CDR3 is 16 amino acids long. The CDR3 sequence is CASSPGSSGRAETQYF. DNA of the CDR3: TGTGCCAGCAGTCCGGGGTCTAGCGGGAGGGCCGAGACCCAGTACTTC.

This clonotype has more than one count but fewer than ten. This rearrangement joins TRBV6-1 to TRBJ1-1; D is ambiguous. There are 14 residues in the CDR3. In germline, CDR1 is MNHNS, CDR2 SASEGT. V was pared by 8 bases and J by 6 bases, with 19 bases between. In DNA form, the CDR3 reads TGTGCCAGCCGAAGGACGGGCTACCGGGCTGAAGCTTTCTTT. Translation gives CASRRTGYRAEAFF.